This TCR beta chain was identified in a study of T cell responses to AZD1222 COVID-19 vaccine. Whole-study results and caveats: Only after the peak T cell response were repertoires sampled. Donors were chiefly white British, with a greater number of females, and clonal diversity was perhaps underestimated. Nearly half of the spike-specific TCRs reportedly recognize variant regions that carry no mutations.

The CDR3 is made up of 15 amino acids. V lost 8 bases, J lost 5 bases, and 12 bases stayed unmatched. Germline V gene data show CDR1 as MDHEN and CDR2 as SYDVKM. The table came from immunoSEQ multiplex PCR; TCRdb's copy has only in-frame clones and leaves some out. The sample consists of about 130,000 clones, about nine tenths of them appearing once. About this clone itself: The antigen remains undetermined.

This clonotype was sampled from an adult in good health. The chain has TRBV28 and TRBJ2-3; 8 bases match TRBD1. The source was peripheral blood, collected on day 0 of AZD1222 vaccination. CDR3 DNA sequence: TGTGCCAGCTCAGCCGGGGCAGGGGGCGAAGATACGCAGTATTTT. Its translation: CASSAGAGGEDTQYF.